This T cell receptor (beta chain) is drawn from a study of T cell responses to AZD1222 COVID-19 vaccine. V was pared by 0 bases and J by 9 bases, with 15 bases between. Per germline, CDR1 MDHEN and CDR2 SYDVKM. CDR3 length: 14 residues. Generated by immunoSEQ multiplex PCR, the TCRdb table keeps only in-frame clones and is missing some. The sample yields 95,000 to 100,000 clones, 80% to 90% seen once. The sequence was collected from an adult in good health. The chain joins TRBV28 to TRBJ2-7, with D possibly being TRBD1 (5 bases). The source material was peripheral blood, sampled on day 0 of AZD1222 vaccination. The CDR3 reads CASSLWGQGFTQYF. CDR3 sequence (DNA): TGTGCCAGCAGTTTATGGGGTCAGGGATTCACGCAGTACTTC.